The next 7 T cell receptor beta chains were all read from a single sample in a study of blood T cell repertoires in COVID-19. This table comes from immunoSEQ multiplex PCR, and its TCRdb copy is limited to in-frame clones, with some not included. The sample contains some 100,000 clones, roughly 92% of which appear only once. The sample comprised peripheral blood. The source of these receptors is a man aged 70 or older with acute or convalescent COVID-19.

In its sample, this clone was seen a few times. The chain couples TRBV29-1 to TRBJ2-3; 14 bases line up with TRBD2. The germline V gene encodes CDR1 SQVTM and CDR2 ANQGSEA. The J segment lost 6 bases and the V segment lost 6 bases, leaving 5 bases of the junction unmatched. The CDR3 contains 14 residues. CDR3 sequence reads: CSVGLAGGVDTQYF. As DNA, the CDR3 is TGCAGCGTCGGACTAGCGGGAGGAGTGGATACGCAGTATTTT.

The chain links TRBV6-5 to TRBJ1-6; 7 bases agree with TRBD1. J lost 10 bases, V lost 3 bases, and 6 bases had no gene match. Germline V gene lookup returns CDR1 MNHEY and CDR2 SVGAGI. The CDR3 consists of 14 residues. The CDR3 protein is CASSYRGQKSPLHF. The CDR3 coding sequence is TGTGCCAGCAGTTATCGGGGACAGAAATCACCCCTCCACTTT.

This chain joins TRBV2 and TRBJ2-5; D not resolved. V was pared by 3 bases and J by 4 bases, with 18 bases between. CDR1 is SNHLY and CDR2 is FYNNEI in the germline V gene. This CDR3 comprises 16 residues. CDR3 sequence reads: CASSEEQILLSETQYF. The CDR3 DNA reads as TGTGCCAGCAGTGAGGAACAGATCCTCCTTTCAGAGACCCAGTACTTC.

This chain connects TRBV30 to TRBJ1-5; tentatively, D is TRBD1 (5 bases). This CDR3 spans 13 amino acids. Between the trimmed V and J ends, which lost 2 bases and 0 bases, there was a span of 5 bases. Germline V gene sequence: CDR1 GTSNPN, CDR2 SVGIG (reference sequence). The CDR3 DNA follows: TGTGCCTGGAGTACAGGTAGCAATCAGCCCCAGCATTTT. It encodes CAWSTGSNQPQHF.

The V gene is TRBV29-1, the J gene TRBJ1-2; TRBD1 is a possible D gene (5 bases). This CDR3 spans 10 amino acids. V was shortened by 2 bases and J by 14 bases, with 12 bases between the two germline ends. CDR1 SQVTM and CDR2 ANQGSEA come from the germline V gene. CDR3 bases: TGCAGCGTTGAACCGGGGGAAGGGACCTTC. Protein: CSVEPGEGTF.

The chain couples TRBV10-3 to TRBJ2-3; 10 nucleotides agree with TRBD2. The V gene end was trimmed by 6 bases and the J gene end by 3 bases; junction bases not matched to a gene: 3. CDR1 ENHRY and CDR2 SYGVKD come from the germline V gene. The CDR3 runs 14 residues. CDR3 protein: CAISRLAGTDTQYF. DNA of the CDR3: TGTGCCATCAGCAGACTAGCGGGTACAGATACGCAGTATTTT.

This clone showed up just once. The rearrangement joins TRBV27 to TRBJ1-1; 9 positions match TRBD1. V was pared by 5 bases and J by 9 bases, with 7 bases of the junction left unmatched. This CDR3 has 13 residues. The germline V gene encodes CDR1 MNHEY and CDR2 SMNVEV (reference sequence). DNA for the CDR3: TGTGCCAGCAGTCCTGGACAGGGGAATAAAGCTTTCTTT. The encoded protein is CASSPGQGNKAFF.